This T cell receptor (beta chain) is from a study of shared clonotypes between healthy human individuals. Negatively enriched CD4+ T cells were divided by CD45RA into naive and memory. Assay: immunoSEQ multiplex PCR; the TCRdb copy retains only in-frame clones and omits some. Of roughly 2,300,000 clones listed, 85% to 95% are singletons. V lost 4 bases, J lost 10 bases, and 16 bases stayed unmatched. The length of the CDR3 is 17 residues. CDR1 and CDR2 from the germline V gene are SGHNT and YYREEE (reference sequence). This TCR was recovered from a man younger than 35 in good health. Some clones in this sample may be carry-over from other donors' samples. The sample taken for sequencing was naive CD4+ T cells from PBMCs. Documented subset: CD45RA+ positively selected. The chain employs TRBV5-4 and TRBJ2-1; TRBD2 agrees at 11 bases. The DNA of the CDR3 is TGTGCCAGCAGCCCCTCTCTGACTAGCGGGAATACAAGAGAGCAGTTCTTC. It codes for CASSPSLTSGNTREQFF.